This TCR beta chain was identified in a study of beta chain features in type 1 diabetes. Trimming cost V 9 bases and J 3 bases, with 14 bases left between them. In germline, CDR1 is MGHDK, CDR2 SYGVNS. This CDR3 has 13 amino acids. Investigators reverse transcribed all isolated RNA, so they sequenced expressed TCRB transcripts. Clones were read by immunoSEQ multiplex PCR, and TCRdb kept only the in-frame ones, dropping some. This sample carries roughly 380,000 clones, roughly 21% of them seen once, and the ten largest clones take approximately 0.041%. Specimen: naive CD4+ T cells from blood. This TCR derives from a woman in her late teens or twenties in good health. The chain combines TRBV25-1 with TRBJ1-2, with D possibly matching TRBD1 (6 bases). For the CDR3, the DNA is TGTGCCAGTTCTCTTACAGGGTACTATGGCTACACCTTC. Translated: CASSLTGYYGYTF.